These T cell receptor beta chains were read from a single sample in a study of blood T cell repertoires in COVID-19. Here immunoSEQ multiplex PCR was the method, and the copy in TCRdb shows in-frame clones only, minus some. The profile covers 140,000 to 150,000 clones, with approximately 80% appearing a single time and approximately 3.5% taken by the ten largest. The sequenced sample consisted of peripheral blood. These receptors all come from a man between 65 and 85 years old who had recovered from COVID-19. Both conserved end residues are part of each CDR3. The D gene is left open where the match is weak. Clone size is not always given. Where it is, it says once, few, many or a class for expanded clones.

DNA	CDR3	J	size	D	V
TGTGCCATAACTAGCGTCTACAATGAGCAGTTCTTC	CAITSVYNEQFF	TRBJ2-1	-	TRBD2	TRBV6-5
TGTGCCAGCAGCTTAGCGGGAGGGCACAATGAGCAGTTCTTC	CASSLAGGHNEQFF	TRBJ2-1	-	TRBD2	TRBV7-6
TGTGCCATACCGGGACAGCCGACGAAGGCCGGTTGGGCCCAGTACTTC	CAIPGQPTKAGWAQYF	TRBJ2-5	-	TRBD1	TRBV7-9
TGTGCCTGGACAGAAAACACCGGGGAGCTGTTTTTT	CAWTENTGELFF	TRBJ2-2	-	-	TRBV30
TGTGCCAGCAGCTTTTCTCTCTACGAGCAGTACTTC	CASSFSLYEQYF	TRBJ2-7	-	-	TRBV11-2
TGTGCCAGCAGCCGGGACAGGGGCAATCAGCCCCAGCATTTT	CASSRDRGNQPQHF	TRBJ1-5	-	TRBD1	TRBV5-5
TGTGCCAGCAGCCAAGAGACTAGCGGGAGAAGGACGTGGACCCAGTACTTC	CASSQETSGRRTWTQYF	TRBJ2-5	-	TRBD2	TRBV14
TGTGCCAGCAGTTTAAACCCTAGCATCTACGAGCAGTACTTC	CASSLNPSIYEQYF	TRBJ2-7	-	-	TRBV27
TGTGCCAGCAGTTTCTTAGCGTTTAAAGAGACCCAGTACTTC	CASSFLAFKETQYF	TRBJ2-5	-	-	TRBV27
TGTGCCAGCAGCCCGCGGGTATACAATGAGCAGTTCTTC	CASSPRVYNEQFF	TRBJ2-1	-	-	TRBV3-1/TRBV3-2
TGTGCCAGTAGTCCCGGGACATCAGAAGCTTTCTTT	CASSPGTSEAFF	TRBJ1-1	-	-	TRBV19
TGTGCCAGTAGTATACTGACAGGGGGGAATGAGCAGTTCTTC	CASSILTGGNEQFF	TRBJ2-1	few	TRBD1	TRBV19
TGTGCCACCAGCTCACAAGCGGGAGGGCCGGACAATGAGCAGTTCTTC	CATSSQAGGPDNEQFF	TRBJ2-1	-	TRBD2	TRBV15
TGCGCCAGCAGCTGGGGACAGAACTCTGGAAACACCATATATTTT	CASSWGQNSGNTIYF	TRBJ1-3	-	TRBD1	TRBV5-1
TGTGCCAGTACTCACCGGGGCACTGAAGCTTTCTTT	CASTHRGTEAFF	TRBJ1-1	few	-	TRBV19
TGTGCCAGCTGCATCGAGCGGGAGCAGGACGAGCAGTACTTC	CASCIEREQDEQYF	TRBJ2-7	-	TRBD2	TRBV27
TGTGCCAGCAGTGCGCAGGGAGGGTCCTACAATGAGCAGTTCTTC	CASSAQGGSYNEQFF	TRBJ2-1	-	TRBD2	TRBV6-4
TGTGCCACCACGGGGTCCTACAATGAGCAGTTCTTC	CATTGSYNEQFF	TRBJ2-1	once	-	TRBV2
TGCGCCAGCAGCCAGGGGGACAGATTCCCGGATGAGCAGTTCTTC	CASSQGDRFPDEQFF	TRBJ2-1	-	TRBD1	TRBV4-1
TGTGCCAGTAATTGGGGGGTCGAAGGCGCTGAAGCTTTCTTT	CASNWGVEGAEAFF	TRBJ1-1	many	-	TRBV19
TGTGCCAGCAGTGAAAGTCTAGCGGGAGACGAGCAGTACTTC	CASSESLAGDEQYF	TRBJ2-7	-	TRBD2	TRBV2
TGCGCCAGCAGCTTCCCCAGCGGGCTTAACACCGGGGAGCTGTTTTTT	CASSFPSGLNTGELFF	TRBJ2-2	few	-	TRBV5-1
TGTGCCAGCAGCTTAACGGACGGGAGGGATGAGCAGTTCTTC	CASSLTDGRDEQFF	TRBJ2-1	once	TRBD2	TRBV7-3
TGTGCCAGCTCACCCGAAAATCGAGGAGGCGAGCAGTACTTC	CASSPENRGGEQYF	TRBJ2-7	-	-	TRBV18
TGTGCCATCAGTGACCCGGGACTAGGGGACACAGATACGCAGTATTTT	CAISDPGLGDTDTQYF	TRBJ2-3	-	TRBD2	TRBV10-3
TGTGCCAGCAGTTACGGGTCAGGCAGCTCTGGAAACACCATATATTTT	CASSYGSGSSGNTIYF	TRBJ1-3	-	-	TRBV6-5
TGTGCCAGCAGCTTGGTATCCGGTCAATATGACTATGGCTACACCTTC	CASSLVSGQYDYGYTF	TRBJ1-2	-	-	TRBV7-9
TGTGCCAGCAGCAACCCCCTTAGCGGGGGATTCAATGAGCAGTTCTTC	CASSNPLSGGFNEQFF	TRBJ2-1	-	TRBD2	TRBV9
TGTGCCAGCAGTTACTCGGGGGAGGGAAGGCGGGAGCAGTACTTC	CASSYSGEGRREQYF	TRBJ2-7	-	TRBD2	TRBV6-5
TGTGCCAGTAGTATCTTGACAGCTAGCTACAATGAGCAGTTCTTC	CASSILTASYNEQFF	TRBJ2-1	-	-	TRBV19
TGCAGCGTTGAAGCCGGTAGTAGACTCTACCCCTATGGCTACACCTTC	CSVEAGSRLYPYGYTF	TRBJ1-2	-	-	TRBV29-1
TGTGCTAGTGGCCCCCAGAAACGCTCCTACAATGAGCAGTTCTTC	CASGPQKRSYNEQFF	TRBJ2-1	few	-	TRBV12-5
TGCGCCAGCAGCGCCGGGACTAGCGGGTCTCGCTCCTACGAGCAGTACTTC	CASSAGTSGSRSYEQYF	TRBJ2-7	-	TRBD2	TRBV5-1
TGTGCCAGCAGTGGGCTGTCGGAGACCCAGTACTTC	CASSGLSETQYF	TRBJ2-5	once	-	TRBV2
TGTGCCAGCAGCGCCCGGACAGGTGCCAGCTATGGCTACACCTTC	CASSARTGASYGYTF	TRBJ1-2	-	TRBD1	TRBV3-1/TRBV3-2
TGTGCCAGCAGTAGAGGTCGTGCAACTAATGAAAAACTGTTTTTT	CASSRGRATNEKLFF	TRBJ1-4	-	-	TRBV7-9
TGTGCCTGGAGCCAAGGAGGCTTTGGAAACACCATATATTTT	CAWSQGGFGNTIYF	TRBJ1-3	few	-	TRBV30
TGTGCCAGCAGCGTAGGATACGGTTCCTTAATTAACACCGGGGAGCTGTTTTTT	CASSVGYGSLINTGELFF	TRBJ2-2	-	-	TRBV9
TGCGCCAGCAGCCAAGATGGGGCGGGACGAGAGCAGTTCTTC	CASSQDGAGREQFF	TRBJ2-1	-	-	TRBV4-3
TGTGCCAGCAGCCCGAGGGCGGAGCGGACCTACTCCTACGAGCAGTACTTC	CASSPRAERTYSYEQYF	TRBJ2-7	-	-	TRBV7-8
TGTGCCAGCAGCCCGGACAGGGTGGATAGCGGGAGTATCGATGAGCAGTTCTTC	CASSPDRVDSGSIDEQFF	TRBJ2-1	once	-	TRBV7-9
TGCGCCAGCAGCTTCGGTCGGGAGGGTGAGACCCAGTACTTC	CASSFGREGETQYF	TRBJ2-5	-	TRBD2	TRBV5-1
TGCAGTGCTAGTCGTTTTACGGGAGCCGGATCCTACAATGAGCAGTTCTTC	CSASRFTGAGSYNEQFF	TRBJ2-1	-	-	TRBV20-1
TGCGCCAGCAGCCAACCCATACTAGCGGGGACAAAAGAGACCCAGTACTTC	CASSQPILAGTKETQYF	TRBJ2-5	-	TRBD2	TRBV4-1
TGCGCCAGCAGCGGCGGGCACTATGGCTACACCTTC	CASSGGHYGYTF	TRBJ1-2	few	-	TRBV5-1
TGTGCCAGCAGCCCCGCTAGCGGGAGGGCCGCAAATTGGGACGGGGAGCTGTTTTTT	CASSPASGRAANWDGELFF	TRBJ2-2	-	TRBD2	TRBV5-4
TGTGCCAGCAGTACGGGACAGGGGGTCGAGCAGTACTTC	CASSTGQGVEQYF	TRBJ2-7	-	TRBD1	TRBV6-6
TGTGCTAGCAGTTTGTACAAATCCTACGAGCAGTACTTC	CASSLYKSYEQYF	TRBJ2-7	-	-	TRBV12-3/TRBV12-4
TGTGCCAGCACTGCGGGGGGCCCCCTCTCTGGAAACACCATATATTTT	CASTAGGPLSGNTIYF	TRBJ1-3	-	-	TRBV7-9
TGTGCCAGCTCACCAACCGGACAGAGCTCCTACGAGCAGTACTTC	CASSPTGQSSYEQYF	TRBJ2-7	-	-	TRBV18
TGTGCCAGCAGCGCACTAGCGGCGGTAGCGGATACGCAGTATTTT	CASSALAAVADTQYF	TRBJ2-3	-	TRBD2	TRBV2
TGCGCCAGCAGTGAGTCCCGTCGGACTAGCGGGAATGCAGATACGCAGTATTTT	CASSESRRTSGNADTQYF	TRBJ2-3	-	TRBD2	TRBV10-1
TGTGCCACCAGTGAAATGAAAGTGACAGGGATTAACTATGGCTACACCTTC	CATSEMKVTGINYGYTF	TRBJ1-2	-	TRBD1	TRBV24-1
TGTGCCTGGAAGCGGGGCTACAATGAGCAGTTCTTC	CAWKRGYNEQFF	TRBJ2-1	-	TRBD2	TRBV30
TGTGCCAGCAGTCGATCTAGCGGGAGCTCCTACGAGCAGTACTTC	CASSRSSGSSYEQYF	TRBJ2-7	-	TRBD2	TRBV6-6
TGTGCCACCATTCCCGACAGTAACACAGATACGCAGTATTTT	CATIPDSNTDTQYF	TRBJ2-3	-	-	TRBV19
TGTGCCAGCAGTAACAGGGGGGGGACCTACGAGCAGTACTTC	CASSNRGGTYEQYF	TRBJ2-7	-	-	TRBV2